Here is one TCR beta chain with its context. The study ran its PCR with 60 Vbeta and 13 Jbeta primers. Assay used: immunoSEQ multiplex PCR; TCRdb lists only in-frame clones, some missing. The sample carries about 270,000 clones, more than 55% recorded once. This sample is part of a study of cytomegalovirus exposure and HLA in healthy donors. CDR1 is MNHEY and CDR2 is SVGAGI in the germline V gene. The CDR3 is 11 amino acids. V was clipped by 5 bases and J by 8 bases, with 7 bases between them. The chain employs TRBV6-5 and TRBJ2-1; D not resolved. This sequence was found in a female donor in good health and CMV-seronegative. Specimen: PBMCs. CDR3 coding DNA: TGTGCCAGCAGTAAGCTGCATGAGCAGTTCTTC. The encoded protein is CASSKLHEQFF.